This section outlines one TCR beta chain sequence together with its context. Original handling: Amplified reference gene primers provided the basis for estimating nucleated cell counts. TCRdb's copy holds only in-frame clones and misses some; the assay was immunoSEQ multiplex PCR. V, J and clone size were drawn from that table, and D and trimming were deduced from the DNA. Here the sample spans some 150,000 clones, around 77% being singletons. This entry belongs to a study of blood T cell repertoires in COVID-19. Turning to the study itself: The United States, Italy and Spain were the sources of the acute and convalescent COVID-19 samples. Nucleic acid was either cDNA or gDNA, and it came from T cells, B-cell-depleted T cells, or PBMCs.

The clonotype was recovered from a man between 45 and 60 years old with active or convalescent COVID-19. The sample consisted of peripheral blood.

The CDR3 spells CASSPAESTQYF. The CDR3 DNA sequence: TGTGCCAGCAGCCCAGCGGAAAGTACGCAGTATTTT. V and J are TRBV7-9 and TRBJ2-3, with D perhaps matching TRBD2 (5 bases). Trimming took off 5 bases at V and 8 bases at J, with 11 bases between the two ends. Germline V gene lookup returns CDR1 SEHNR and CDR2 FQNEAQ (reference sequence). The CDR3 consists of 12 residues. Supplemented by reference TRBV7-9 and TRBJ2-3, the full variable domain reads DTGVSQNPRHKITKRGQNVTFRCDPISEHNRLYWYRQTLGQGPEFLTYFQNEAQLEKSRLLSDRFSAERPKGSFSTLEIQRTEQGDSAMYLCASSPAESTQYFGPGTRLTVL.